Listed here are 3 T cell receptor beta chains from one sample, sequenced in a study of blood T cell repertoires in COVID-19. Only in-frame clones appear in the TCRdb table, and some are missing; sequencing was by immunoSEQ multiplex PCR. The data contain 75,000 to 100,000 clones, approximately 78% of them singletons. Sequencing input: peripheral blood. The receptors here all came from a man aged 45-65 years with active or convalescent COVID-19.

The CDR3 DNA sequence: TGTGCCATCAGTGAGAGGCCTAGCGAGGCAGAGACCCAGTACTTC. Its translation is CAISERPSEAETQYF. V and J are TRBV10-3 and TRBJ2-5, with a weak D call TRBD2 (6 bases). Per germline, CDR1 ENHRY and CDR2 SYGVKD. V lost 2 bases and J lost 4, with 14 bases in between. CDR3 size: 15 residues.

The chain carries TRBV6-5 and TRBJ2-5; possibly TRBD1 for D (6 bases). CDR1 and CDR2 (germline): MNHEY, SVGAGI. V shed 4 bases and J shed 1 base, with 13 bases lying between them. The CDR3 is made up of 15 amino acids. CDR3: CASSLQGEPQETQYF. The CDR3 DNA reads as TGTGCCAGCAGTTTACAGGGAGAGCCCCAAGAGACCCAGTACTTC.

The chain carries TRBV18 and TRBJ1-1; a possible D gene is TRBD1 (6 bases). Trimming removed 0 bases from V and 5 bases from J, with 13 bases in between. The CDR3 runs to 15 residues. Germline V gene data show CDR1 as KGHSH and CDR2 as LQKENI. CDR3: CASSPPSRGGTEAFF. The DNA for the CDR3 is TGTGCCAGCTCACCACCGAGCAGGGGCGGGACTGAAGCTTTCTTT.